This is a list of T cell receptor beta chains from one sample in a study of cytomegalovirus exposure and HLA in healthy donors. The table came from immunoSEQ multiplex PCR; TCRdb's copy has only in-frame clones and leaves some out. The table includes approximately 160,000 clones, roughly four fifths detected once. Material for sequencing was PBMCs. The receptors were sampled from a woman in her thirties or forties in good health and CMV-seronegative. Both conserved end residues are part of each CDR3. Each record gives: CDR3 length, V gene, D gene, clone size, J gene, CDR3 protein, CDR3 DNA. The D gene is left open where the match is weak. Part of the rows lack a size; the others show once, few, many or a class for expanded clones.

length: 14; V: TRBV10-1; D: NA; size: once; J: TRBJ2-7; CDR3: CASSEPRRDYEQYF; DNA: TGCGCCAGCAGTGAGCCCCGGAGGGATTACGAGCAGTACTTC
length: 14; V: TRBV6-5; D: TRBD1; size: NA; J: TRBJ1-1; CDR3: CASSLDRVGNEAFF; DNA: TGTGCCAGCAGCCTAGACAGGGTGGGGAATGAAGCTTTCTTT
length: 14; V: TRBV18; D: NA; size: once; J: TRBJ1-5; CDR3: CASSPRQDQQPQHF; DNA: TGTGCCAGCTCACCCCGACAGGATCAACAGCCCCAGCATTTT
length: 13; V: TRBV25-1; D: TRBD1; size: NA; J: TRBJ2-7; CDR3: CARGGDRGYEQYF; DNA: TGTGCCAGAGGGGGCGACAGGGGCTACGAGCAGTACTTC
length: 15; V: TRBV7-8; D: TRBD2; size: NA; J: TRBJ2-3; CDR3: CASSLGTSVTDTQYF; DNA: TGTGCCAGCAGCTTGGGGACTAGCGTCACAGATACGCAGTATTTT
length: 14; V: TRBV5-1; D: TRBD1; size: NA; J: TRBJ2-7; CDR3: CASSSGQAGYEQYF; DNA: TGCGCCAGCAGCTCGGGACAGGCTGGCTACGAGCAGTACTTC
length: 18; V: TRBV23-1; D: TRBD1; size: NA; J: TRBJ1-5; CDR3: CASSHRFTGEEEDQPQHF; DNA: TGCGCCAGCAGTCACCGCTTTACAGGGGAAGAGGAGGATCAGCCCCAGCATTTT
length: 14; V: TRBV5-4; D: TRBD1; size: NA; J: TRBJ2-7; CDR3: CASSLEGDRGSRYF; DNA: TGTGCCAGCAGCTTGGAGGGGGACAGGGGCTCAAGGTACTTC
length: 15; V: TRBV5-1; D: NA; size: once; J: TRBJ2-1; CDR3: CASSLSSGQGNEQFF; DNA: TGCGCCAGCAGCTTGTCATCGGGACAAGGTAATGAGCAGTTCTTC
length: 16; V: TRBV18; D: TRBD2; size: NA; J: TRBJ2-1; CDR3: CASSPRASGTGNEQFF; DNA: TGTGCCAGCTCACCGCGTGCTAGCGGGACGGGGAATGAGCAGTTCTTC
length: 15; V: TRBV2; D: TRBD1; size: NA; J: TRBJ1-2; CDR3: CASSKEDRNPYGYTF; DNA: TGTGCCAGCAGTAAAGAGGACAGGAACCCCTATGGCTACACCTTC
length: 13; V: TRBV27; D: NA; size: once; J: TRBJ1-2; CDR3: CASSFKFNYGYTF; DNA: TGTGCCAGCAGTTTCAAATTTAACTATGGCTACACCTTC
length: 15; V: TRBV7-9; D: NA; size: NA; J: TRBJ2-7; CDR3: CASSLEFGSSYEQYF; DNA: TGTGCCAGCAGCTTAGAATTCGGGAGCTCCTACGAGCAGTACTTC
length: 17; V: TRBV4-1; D: NA; size: NA; J: TRBJ2-1; CDR3: CASSQDPTPFRGNEQFF; DNA: TGCGCCAGCAGCCAAGATCCAACCCCTTTTAGGGGCAATGAGCAGTTCTTC
length: 15; V: TRBV6-6; D: TRBD2; size: NA; J: TRBJ2-7; CDR3: CASSYSWEGPHEQYF; DNA: TGTGCCAGCAGTTACTCGTGGGAGGGCCCTCACGAGCAGTACTTC
length: 15; V: TRBV19; D: TRBD2; size: NA; J: TRBJ2-7; CDR3: CASSPGLAESYEQYF; DNA: TGTGCCAGTAGTCCGGGACTAGCGGAGTCCTACGAGCAGTACTTC
length: 13; V: TRBV29-1; D: TRBD1; size: NA; J: TRBJ2-1; CDR3: CSVEGTGASEQFF; DNA: TGCAGCGTTGAAGGGACAGGTGCGAGTGAGCAGTTCTTC
length: 15; V: TRBV19; D: NA; size: NA; J: TRBJ1-2; CDR3: CASRDSAQANYGYTF; DNA: TGTGCCAGTAGGGACTCTGCCCAAGCTAACTATGGCTACACCTTC
length: 16; V: TRBV5-1; D: NA; size: NA; J: TRBJ2-6; CDR3: CASSLTVTGAANVLTF; DNA: TGCGCCAGCAGCCTGACAGTAACGGGAGCGGCCAACGTCCTGACTTTC